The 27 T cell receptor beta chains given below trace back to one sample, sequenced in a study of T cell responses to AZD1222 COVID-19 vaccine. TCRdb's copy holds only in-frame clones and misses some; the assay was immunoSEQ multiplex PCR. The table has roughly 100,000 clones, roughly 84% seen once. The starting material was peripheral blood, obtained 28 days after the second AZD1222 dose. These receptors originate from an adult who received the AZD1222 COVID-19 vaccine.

CDR3 in DNA: TGCAGCGTTCTGACAGGGCTGTCCTCCTACGAGCAGTACTTC. Encoded protein: CSVLTGLSSYEQYF. V usage is TRBV29-1 and J usage is TRBJ2-7; 7 nucleotides align to TRBD1. Germline V gene data show CDR1 as SQVTM and CDR2 as ANQGSEA. V gave up 5 bases and J gave up 0 bases; unmatched junction bases: 7. The CDR3 totals 14 residues.

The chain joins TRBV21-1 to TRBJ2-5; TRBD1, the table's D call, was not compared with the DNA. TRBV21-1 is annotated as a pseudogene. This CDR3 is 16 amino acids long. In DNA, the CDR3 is TGTGCCAGCAGCACCCCGGGACAGTCCAACCAAGAGACCCAGTACTTC. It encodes CASSTPGQSNQETQYF.

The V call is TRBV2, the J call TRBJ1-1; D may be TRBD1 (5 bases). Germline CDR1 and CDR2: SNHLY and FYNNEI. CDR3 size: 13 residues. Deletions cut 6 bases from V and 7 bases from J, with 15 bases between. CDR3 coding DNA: TGTGCCAGCAGCACCAAGGGACGGAGTGAAGCTTTCTTT. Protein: CASSTKGRSEAFF.

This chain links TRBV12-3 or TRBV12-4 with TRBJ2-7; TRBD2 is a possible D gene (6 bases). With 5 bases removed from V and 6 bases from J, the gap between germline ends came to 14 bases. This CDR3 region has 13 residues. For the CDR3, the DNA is TGTGCCAGCAGTGCTCAACGGGAGTTCGAGCAGTACTTC. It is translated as CASSAQREFEQYF.

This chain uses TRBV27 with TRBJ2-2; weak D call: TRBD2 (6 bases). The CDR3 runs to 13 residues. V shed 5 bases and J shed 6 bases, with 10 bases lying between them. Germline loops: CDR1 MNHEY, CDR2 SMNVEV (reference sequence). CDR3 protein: CASSKGTAGELFF. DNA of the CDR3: TGTGCCAGCAGTAAGGGGACTGCCGGGGAGCTGTTTTTT.

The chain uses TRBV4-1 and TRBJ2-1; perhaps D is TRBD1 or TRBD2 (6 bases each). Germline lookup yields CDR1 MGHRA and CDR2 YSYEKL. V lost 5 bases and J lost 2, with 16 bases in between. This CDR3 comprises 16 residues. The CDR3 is CASSALGGQTYNEQFF. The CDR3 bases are TGCGCCAGCAGCGCCCTCGGGGGACAAACCTACAATGAGCAGTTCTTC.

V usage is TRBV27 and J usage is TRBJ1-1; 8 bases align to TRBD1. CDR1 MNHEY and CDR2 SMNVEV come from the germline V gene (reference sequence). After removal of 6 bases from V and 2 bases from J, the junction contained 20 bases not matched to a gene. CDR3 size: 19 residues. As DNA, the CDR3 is TGTGCCAGCAGCAACCGTGCGGGTATTTTGGACAGGGCCAACACTGAAGCTTTCTTT. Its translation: CASSNRAGILDRANTEAFF.

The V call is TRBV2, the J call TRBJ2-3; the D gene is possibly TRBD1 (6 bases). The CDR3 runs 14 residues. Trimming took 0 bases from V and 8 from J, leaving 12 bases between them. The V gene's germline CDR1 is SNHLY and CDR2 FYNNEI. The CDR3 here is CASSEARTVATQYF. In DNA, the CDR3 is TGTGCCAGCAGTGAAGCGAGGACAGTTGCTACGCAGTATTTT.

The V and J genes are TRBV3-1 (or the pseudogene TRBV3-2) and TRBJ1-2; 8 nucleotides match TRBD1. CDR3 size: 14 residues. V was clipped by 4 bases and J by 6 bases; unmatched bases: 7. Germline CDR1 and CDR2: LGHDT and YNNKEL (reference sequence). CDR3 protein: CASSPWGQEDGYTF. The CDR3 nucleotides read TGTGCCAGCAGCCCGTGGGGACAGGAGGATGGCTACACCTTC.

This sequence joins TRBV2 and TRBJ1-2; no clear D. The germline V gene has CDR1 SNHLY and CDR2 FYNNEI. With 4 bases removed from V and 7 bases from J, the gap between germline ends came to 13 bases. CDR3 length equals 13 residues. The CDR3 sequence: CASSVKEEGGYTF. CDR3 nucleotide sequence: TGTGCCAGCAGTGTAAAGGAGGAGGGTGGCTACACCTTC.

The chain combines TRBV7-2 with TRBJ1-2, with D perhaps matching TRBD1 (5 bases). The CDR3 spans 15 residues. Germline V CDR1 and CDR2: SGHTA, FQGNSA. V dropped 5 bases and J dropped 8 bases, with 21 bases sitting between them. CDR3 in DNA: TGTGCCAGCAGCCCAGGGACGGCCTCGGTTGGGGGCTACACCTTC. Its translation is CASSPGTASVGGYTF.

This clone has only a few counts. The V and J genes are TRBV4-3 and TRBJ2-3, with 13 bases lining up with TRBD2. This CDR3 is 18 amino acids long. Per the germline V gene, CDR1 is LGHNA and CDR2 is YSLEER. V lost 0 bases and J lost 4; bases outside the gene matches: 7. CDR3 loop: CASSQEGKGLAGSDTQYF. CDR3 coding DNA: TGCGCCAGCAGCCAAGAAGGGAAGGGACTAGCGGGATCAGATACGCAGTATTTT.

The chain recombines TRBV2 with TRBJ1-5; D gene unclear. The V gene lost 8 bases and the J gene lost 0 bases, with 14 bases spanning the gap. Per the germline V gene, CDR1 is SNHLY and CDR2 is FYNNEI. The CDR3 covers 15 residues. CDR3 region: CASGWTGNSNQPQHF. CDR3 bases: TGTGCCAGCGGGTGGACGGGTAATAGCAATCAGCCCCAGCATTTT. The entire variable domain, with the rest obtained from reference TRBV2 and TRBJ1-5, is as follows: EPEVTQTPSHQVTQMGQEVILRCVPISNHLYFYWYRQILGQKVEFLVSFYNNEISEKSEIFDDQFSVERPDGSNFTLKIRSTKLEDSAMYFCASGWTGNSNQPQHFGDGTRLSIL.

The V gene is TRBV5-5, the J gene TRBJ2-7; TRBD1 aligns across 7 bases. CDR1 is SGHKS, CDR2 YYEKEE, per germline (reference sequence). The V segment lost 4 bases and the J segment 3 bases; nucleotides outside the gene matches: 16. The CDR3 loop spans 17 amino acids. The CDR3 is CASSQLQPIQGRYEQYF. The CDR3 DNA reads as TGTGCCAGCAGCCAACTTCAACCCATACAGGGGCGCTACGAGCAGTACTTC.

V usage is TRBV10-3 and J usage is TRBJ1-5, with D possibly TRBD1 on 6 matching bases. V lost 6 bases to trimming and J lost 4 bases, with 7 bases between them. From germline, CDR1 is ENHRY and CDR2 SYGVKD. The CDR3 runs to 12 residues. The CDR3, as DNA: TGTGCCATCAGGACAGGTAATCAGCCCCAGCATTTT. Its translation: CAIRTGNQPQHF.

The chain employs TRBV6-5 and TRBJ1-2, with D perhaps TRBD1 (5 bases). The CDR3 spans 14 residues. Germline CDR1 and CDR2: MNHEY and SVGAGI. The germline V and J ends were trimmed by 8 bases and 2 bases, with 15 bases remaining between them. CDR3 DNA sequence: TGTGCCAGCGGCTCAGGGATCGGAAACTATGGCTACACCTTC. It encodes CASGSGIGNYGYTF.

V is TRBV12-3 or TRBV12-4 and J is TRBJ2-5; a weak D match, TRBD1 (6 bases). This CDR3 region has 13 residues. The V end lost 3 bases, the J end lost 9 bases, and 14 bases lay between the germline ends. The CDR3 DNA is TGTGCCAGCAGTTTCTTCAGGGGCGAGGCCCAGTACTTC. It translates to CASSFFRGEAQYF.

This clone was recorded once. The CDR3 sequence is CAISLERQGASRNEQFF. CDR3 in DNA: TGTGCCATCAGCTTAGAACGACAGGGGGCATCGAGGAATGAGCAGTTCTTC. The chain carries TRBV10-3 and TRBJ2-1, with 10 bases lining up with TRBD1. Germline V lookup: CDR1 ENHRY, CDR2 SYGVKD. V shed 6 bases, J shed 7 bases, and the junction held 15 bases outside the gene matches. The CDR3 loop spans 17 amino acids.

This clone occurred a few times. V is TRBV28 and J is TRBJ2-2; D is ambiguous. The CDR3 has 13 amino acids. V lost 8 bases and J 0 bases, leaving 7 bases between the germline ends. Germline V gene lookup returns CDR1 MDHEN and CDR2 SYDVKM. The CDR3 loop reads CASGTSNTGELFF. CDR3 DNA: TGTGCCAGCGGAACTTCGAACACCGGGGAGCTGTTTTTT.

CDR3 protein: CSASRTKETQYF. The CDR3 DNA follows: TGCAGTGCTAGTCGGACCAAAGAGACCCAGTACTTC. The chain links TRBV20-1 to TRBJ2-5; D not resolved. Germline assignment: CDR1 DFQATT and CDR2 SNEGSKA (reference sequence). The CDR3 length is 12 residues. V lost 3 bases, J lost 3 bases, and 8 bases lay in between.

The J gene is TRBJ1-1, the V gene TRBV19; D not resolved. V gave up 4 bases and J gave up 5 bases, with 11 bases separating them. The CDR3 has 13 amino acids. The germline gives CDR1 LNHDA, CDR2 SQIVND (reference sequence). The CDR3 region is CASSTDGGTEAFF. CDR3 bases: TGTGCCAGTAGTACTGACGGTGGGACTGAAGCTTTCTTT.

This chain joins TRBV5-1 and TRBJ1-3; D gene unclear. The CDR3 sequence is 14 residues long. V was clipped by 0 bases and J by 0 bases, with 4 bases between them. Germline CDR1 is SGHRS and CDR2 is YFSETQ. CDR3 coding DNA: TGCGCCAGCAGCTTGGATATCTCTGGAAACACCATATATTTT. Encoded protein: CASSLDISGNTIYF.

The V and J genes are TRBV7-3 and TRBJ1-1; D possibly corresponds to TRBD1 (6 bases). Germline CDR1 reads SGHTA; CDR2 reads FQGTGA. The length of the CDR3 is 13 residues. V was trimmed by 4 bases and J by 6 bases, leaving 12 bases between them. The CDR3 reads CASSSGAVSEAFF. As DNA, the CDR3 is TGTGCCAGCAGCTCAGGGGCGGTGTCTGAAGCTTTCTTT.

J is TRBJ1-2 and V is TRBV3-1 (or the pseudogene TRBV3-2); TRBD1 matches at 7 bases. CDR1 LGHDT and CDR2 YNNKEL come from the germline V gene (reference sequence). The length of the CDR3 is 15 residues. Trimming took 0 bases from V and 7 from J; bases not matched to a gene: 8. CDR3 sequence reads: CASSQDIEGARGYTF. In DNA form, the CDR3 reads TGTGCCAGCAGCCAAGACATTGAGGGGGCGCGTGGCTACACCTTC.

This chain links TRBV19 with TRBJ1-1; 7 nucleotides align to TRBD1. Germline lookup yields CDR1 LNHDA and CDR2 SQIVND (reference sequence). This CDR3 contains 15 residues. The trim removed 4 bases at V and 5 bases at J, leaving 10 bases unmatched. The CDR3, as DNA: TGTGCCAGTAGTAGGGTCGACAGGGAGGGGACTGAAGCTTTCTTT. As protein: CASSRVDREGTEAFF. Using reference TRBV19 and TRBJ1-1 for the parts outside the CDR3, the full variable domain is DGGITQSPKYLFRKEGQNVTLSCEQNLNHDAMYWYRQDPGQGLRLIYYSQIVNDFQKGDIAEGYSVSREKKESFPLTVTSAQKNPTAFYLCASSRVDREGTEAFFGQGTRLTVV.

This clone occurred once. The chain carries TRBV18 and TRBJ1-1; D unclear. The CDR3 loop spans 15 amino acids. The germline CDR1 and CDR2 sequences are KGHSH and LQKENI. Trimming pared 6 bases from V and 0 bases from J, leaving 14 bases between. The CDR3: CASSLNTDVNTEAFF. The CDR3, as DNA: TGTGCCAGCTCGCTAAATACCGACGTGAACACTGAAGCTTTCTTT.

The CDR3 DNA is TGTGCCAGCTCACCGGGGCCCTACGAGCAGTACTTC. This codes for CASSPGPYEQYF. The V and J genes are TRBV18 and TRBJ2-7; perhaps TRBD1 as D (5 bases). Germline V gene data show CDR1 as KGHSH and CDR2 as LQKENI. The CDR3 consists of 12 residues. With 3 bases removed from V and 2 bases from J, the gap between germline ends came to 5 bases.